The present T cell receptor (beta chain) was sequenced within a study of CD4 T cells in relation to SARS-CoV-2 and coronaviruses. Study-wide results and limits: About 65% of donors had memory CD4+ clonotypes crossrecognizing SARS-CoV-2 and common cold coronavirus spike.

The unexposed donors gave CD4+ T cells in about 2011-2019, prior to COVID-19. The CDR3 runs 16 residues. Looked up from germline, CDR1 is LGHNA and CDR2 is YNFKEQ. Trimming took off 0 bases at V and 3 bases at J, with 11 bases between the two ends. Assay: immunoSEQ multiplex PCR; the TCRdb copy retains only in-frame clones and omits some. The table shows about 59,000 clones, with 70% to 90% occurring only once. A note on this clone: Its antigen remains unknown.

This clonotype originated in a human donor in good health. The genes are TRBV4-2 and TRBJ1-4; D possibly corresponds to TRBD1 (5 bases). The sample taken for sequencing was memory CD4+ T cells from PBMCs. CDR3 residues: CASSQERGFANEKLFF. The CDR3 nucleotides are TGTGCCAGCAGCCAAGAGAGGGGTTTTGCTAATGAAAAACTGTTTTTT.